What follows is one T cell receptor (beta chain) and its context. Its antigen has not been determined. There are no base qualities to consult, and no much larger clone falls within one base. This specimen belongs to a study of Ad26.COV2.S vaccination and SARS-CoV-2 variants (dated by TCRdb to about 2021). Some background on the complete study: Vaccine-arm donors came from COV1001, a multicentre, randomized, double-blind, placebo-controlled phase I-IIa trial of Ad26.COV2.S in healthy adults. The TCR-sequenced set comprised around 30 samples: some 20 Ad26.COV2.S vaccine recipients, 5 placebo recipients and 8 SARS-CoV-2 convalescent individuals. Ad26.COV2.S was given intramuscularly at 5x10^10 or 1x10^11 viral particles, as a single shot or as two shots 56 days apart. Investigators did not know the trial group allocation while performing experiments and assessing outcomes. Trial participants were randomized into five groups of five: low-dose or high-dose Ad26.COV2.S given once or twice, or placebo on both occasions. The specificity and breadth of SARS-CoV-2-reactive T cell receptors after Ad26.COV2.S vaccination were assessed by TCRbeta repertoire sequencing.

TCRbeta CDR3 regions were sequenced with the immunoSEQ Assay. After extraction, genomic DNA underwent amplification by bias-controlled multiplex PCR, followed by high-throughput sequencing. Processing in the source paper ran as follows. Collapsing and filtering of sequences were performed to quantify the absolute abundance of each unique TCRbeta CDR3 region. T cell fraction was estimated by normalizing TCRbeta template counts to usable DNA, with usable DNA measured through amplification of reference genes found in all nucleated cells. Repertoire TCRs were annotated as SARS-CoV-2-specific by exact matching of V gene, CDR3 amino acid sequence and J gene to a known reactive TCR set. The reference SARS-CoV-2 TCR set was derived from MIRA and filtered for enrichment in COVID-19-positive ImmuneCODE repertoires, a step that removed public or cross-reactive TCRs. Using the MIRA antigens, annotated TCRs were further analysed by specific ORF or by position within an ORF. Breadth was defined as annotated unique rearrangements over total unique productive rearrangements; depth was the summed frequency of those rearrangements. Two-sided Wilcoxon rank-sum tests were used to compare TCR breadth between groups. Entries here come from immuneACCESS through TCRdb and include only in-frame sequences with V and J called. Some clones fail to appear in such tables; in the studies checked, an unresolved V gene covers under half of the shortfall, and the cause of the remainder is unknown. V, J and clone size were drawn from that table, and D and trimming were deduced from the DNA. Here the sample has some 460,000 clones; about 89% occur a single time. Clones ranked in the top ten supply around 1.6% of the sample.

The intended sense of this specimen's treatment or condition label: roughly 18 received Ad26.COV2.S at low or high dose, single or two shots; about 5 received placebo; per-sample allocation not given. For vaccine and placebo recipients, repertoires were sequenced using samples collected on day 63 after the first injection. In Cohort 1b, roughly 26 adults aged 18-55 years were enrolled at a single site in Boston, USA, between 29 July and 7 August 2020. As a vaccine, Ad26.COV2.S was a replication-incompetent adenovirus type 26 vector that expressed a prefusion-stabilized SARS-CoV-2 spike protein derived from the original Wuhan strain. The CDR3 has 14 amino acids, counting the end cysteine and phenylalanine. Only the CDR3 region is kept as DNA, spanning 42 bases read in frame from base 1. The CDR1 and CDR2 encoded by the germline V gene (reference sequence) are MNHEY and SMNVEV. V sheds 4 bases and J sheds 4 bases, leaving 14 bases between their ends.

The paper as a whole reports these results and caveats: The authors noted that the TCR breadth and depth analyses may have underestimated total T cell responses. Higher spike-specific TCR breadth was observed in Ad26.COV2.S recipients than in placebo recipients (P = 0.0014). Substantial breadth of spike-specific CD8+ and CD4+ T cell responses was reported after vaccination. Comparing responses between vaccine doses or regimens was not something the study was powered to do. Non-spike TCR breadth was comparable between vaccine and placebo recipients, consistent with the vaccine containing only spike.

The TCR was taken from a person aged 18-65 years who received the Ad26.COV2.S COVID-19 vaccine or a placebo. The sequences come from peripheral blood, collected in a trial of Ad26.COV2.S vaccine versus placebo. The chain is encoded by TRBV27 joined to TRBJ2-7; TRBD1 could be the D gene, as 6 bases match. CDR3 region: CASSSDRPPYEQYF. In nucleotides, the sequence is TGTGCCAGCAGTTCCGACAGGCCGCCATACGAGCAGTACTTC.